This T cell receptor (beta chain) was recorded in a study of T-cell memory formation after mild COVID-19. Study background: Largely, TCR clusters stayed within a single donor.

Broader study findings: Nothing confirmed that second-wave clones peaking on day 37 were specific for SARS-CoV-2.

A word on this clonotype: Its antigen is currently unknown.

A single record per CDR3 protein comes from TCRdb applying MiXCR to the 5' RACE reads. The sample yields over 450,000 distinct CDR3 sequences, roughly 20% seen once. The CDR3 is 14 amino acids. Germline V gives CDR1 SEHNR, CDR2 FQNEAQ (reference sequence). The ends were cut back, 8 bases at V and 5 bases at J, with 18 bases in the middle. This receptor was obtained from an adult woman who had mild COVID-19 (a few samples of this study predate the infection). Cell type and time point are not known. The genes are TRBV7-9 and TRBJ2-5; D possibly corresponds to TRBD2 (6 bases). Sequenced sample: PBMCs or a T cell subset sorted from them (not recorded which). CDR3 in amino acids: CASSRPGGVETQYF. CDR3 coding DNA: TGTGCCAGCTCCCGGCCCGGGGGTGTGGAGACCCAGTACTTC.